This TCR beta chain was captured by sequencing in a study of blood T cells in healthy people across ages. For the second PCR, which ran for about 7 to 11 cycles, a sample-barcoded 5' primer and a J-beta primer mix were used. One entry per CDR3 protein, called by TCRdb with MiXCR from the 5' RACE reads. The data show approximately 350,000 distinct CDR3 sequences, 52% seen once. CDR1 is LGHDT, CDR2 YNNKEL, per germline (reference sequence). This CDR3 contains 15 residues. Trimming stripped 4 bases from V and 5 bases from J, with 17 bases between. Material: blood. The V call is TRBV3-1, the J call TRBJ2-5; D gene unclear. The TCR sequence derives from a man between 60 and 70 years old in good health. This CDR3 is CASSRGPIPQETQYF. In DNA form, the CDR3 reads TGTGCCAGCAGCCGCGGACCGATCCCCCAGGAGACCCAGTACTTC.